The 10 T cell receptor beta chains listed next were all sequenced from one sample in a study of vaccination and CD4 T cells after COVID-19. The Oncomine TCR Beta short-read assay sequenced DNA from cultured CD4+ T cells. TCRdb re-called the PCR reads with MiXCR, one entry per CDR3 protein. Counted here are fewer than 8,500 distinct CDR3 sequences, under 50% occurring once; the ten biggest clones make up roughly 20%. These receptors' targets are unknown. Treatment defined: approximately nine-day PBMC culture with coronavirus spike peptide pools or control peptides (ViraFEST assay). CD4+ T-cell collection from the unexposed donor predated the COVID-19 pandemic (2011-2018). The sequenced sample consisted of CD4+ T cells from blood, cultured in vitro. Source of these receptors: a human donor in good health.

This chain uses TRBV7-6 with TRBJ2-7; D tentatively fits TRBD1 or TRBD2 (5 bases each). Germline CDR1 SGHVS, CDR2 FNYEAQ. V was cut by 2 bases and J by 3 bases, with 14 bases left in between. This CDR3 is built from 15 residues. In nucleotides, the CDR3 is TGTGCCAGCAGCTTATTTGCAGGGAGAAGCTACGAGCAGTACTTC. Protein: CASSLFAGRSYEQYF.

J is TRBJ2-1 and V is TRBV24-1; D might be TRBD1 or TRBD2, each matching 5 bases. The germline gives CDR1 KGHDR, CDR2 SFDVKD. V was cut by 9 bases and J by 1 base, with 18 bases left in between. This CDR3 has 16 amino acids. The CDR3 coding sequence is TGTGCCACCTCGTCGGGGCCAGGGTCTTCCTACAATGAGCAGTTCTTC. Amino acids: CATSSGPGSSYNEQFF.

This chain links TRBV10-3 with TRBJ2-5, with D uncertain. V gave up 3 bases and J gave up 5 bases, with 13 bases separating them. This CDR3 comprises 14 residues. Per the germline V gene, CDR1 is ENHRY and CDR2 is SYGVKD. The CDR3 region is CAISDPVRRETQYF. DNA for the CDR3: TGTGCCATCAGTGACCCGGTTCGTCGGGAGACCCAGTACTTC.

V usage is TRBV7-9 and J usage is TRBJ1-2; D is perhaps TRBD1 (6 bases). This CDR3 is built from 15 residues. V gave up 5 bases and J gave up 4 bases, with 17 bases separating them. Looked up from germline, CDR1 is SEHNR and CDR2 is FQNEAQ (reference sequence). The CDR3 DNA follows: TGTGCCAGCAGCACCGGAACAGGGTTCACCTATGGCTACACCTTC. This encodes CASSTGTGFTYGYTF.

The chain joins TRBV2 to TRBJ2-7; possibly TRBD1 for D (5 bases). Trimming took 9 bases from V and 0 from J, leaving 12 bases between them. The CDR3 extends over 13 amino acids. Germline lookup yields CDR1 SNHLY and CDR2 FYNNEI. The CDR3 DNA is TGTGCCAGTTCCACAGGACCCTCCTACGAGCAGTACTTC. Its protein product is CASSTGPSYEQYF.

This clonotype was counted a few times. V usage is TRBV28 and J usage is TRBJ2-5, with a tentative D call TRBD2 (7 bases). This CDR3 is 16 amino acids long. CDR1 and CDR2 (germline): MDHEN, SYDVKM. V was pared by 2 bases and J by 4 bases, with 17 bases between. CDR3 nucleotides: TGTGCCAGCAGTTTAATTGGGGGGGCTCGGTCAGAGACCCAGTACTTC. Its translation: CASSLIGGARSETQYF.

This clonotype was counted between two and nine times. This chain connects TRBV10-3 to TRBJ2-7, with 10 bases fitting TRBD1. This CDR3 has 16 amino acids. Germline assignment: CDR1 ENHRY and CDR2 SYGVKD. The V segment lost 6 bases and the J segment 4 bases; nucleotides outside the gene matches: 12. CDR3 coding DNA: TGTGCCATCAGCGTCCAGGGACAGGGGAGTACGTACGAGCAGTACTTC. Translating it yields CAISVQGQGSTYEQYF.

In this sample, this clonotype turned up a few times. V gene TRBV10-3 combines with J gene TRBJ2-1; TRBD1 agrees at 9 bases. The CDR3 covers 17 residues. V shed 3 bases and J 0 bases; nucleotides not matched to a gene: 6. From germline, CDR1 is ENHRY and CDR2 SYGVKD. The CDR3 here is CAISDQQGASSYNEQFF. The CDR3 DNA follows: TGTGCCATCAGTGATCAACAGGGGGCTTCCTCCTACAATGAGCAGTTCTTC.

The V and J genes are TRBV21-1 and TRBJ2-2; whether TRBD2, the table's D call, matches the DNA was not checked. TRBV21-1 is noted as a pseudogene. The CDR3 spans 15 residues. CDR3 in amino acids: CASSKRASFAGELFF. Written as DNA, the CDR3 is TGTGCCAGCAGCAAACGGGCCAGCTTCGCCGGGGAGCTGTTTTTT.

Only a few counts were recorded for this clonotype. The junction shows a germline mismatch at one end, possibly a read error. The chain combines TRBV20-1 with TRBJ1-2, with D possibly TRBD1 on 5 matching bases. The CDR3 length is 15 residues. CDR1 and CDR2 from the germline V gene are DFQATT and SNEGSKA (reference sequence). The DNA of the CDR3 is TGCAGTGTTAGAGCCCCGGGGCAGATGGGGTATGGCTACACCTTC. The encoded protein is CSVRAPGQMGYGYTF.